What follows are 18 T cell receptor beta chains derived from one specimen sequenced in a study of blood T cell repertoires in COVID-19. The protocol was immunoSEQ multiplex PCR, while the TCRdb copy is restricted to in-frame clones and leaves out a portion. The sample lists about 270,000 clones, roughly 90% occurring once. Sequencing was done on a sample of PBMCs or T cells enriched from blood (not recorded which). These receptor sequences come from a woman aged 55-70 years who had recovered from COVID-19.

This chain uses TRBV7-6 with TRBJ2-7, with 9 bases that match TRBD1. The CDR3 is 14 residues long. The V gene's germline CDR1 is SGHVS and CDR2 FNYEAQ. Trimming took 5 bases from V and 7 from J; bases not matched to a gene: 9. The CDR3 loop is CASSPQGAPGEQYF. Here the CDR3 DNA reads TGTGCCAGCAGCCCACAGGGGGCGCCGGGGGAGCAGTACTTC.

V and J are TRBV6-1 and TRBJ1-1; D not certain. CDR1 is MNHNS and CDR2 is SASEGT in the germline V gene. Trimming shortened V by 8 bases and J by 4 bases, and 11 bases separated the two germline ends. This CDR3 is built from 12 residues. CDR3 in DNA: TGTGCCAGCGACGGAGGTGGCACTGAAGCTTTCTTT. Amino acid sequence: CASDGGGTEAFF.

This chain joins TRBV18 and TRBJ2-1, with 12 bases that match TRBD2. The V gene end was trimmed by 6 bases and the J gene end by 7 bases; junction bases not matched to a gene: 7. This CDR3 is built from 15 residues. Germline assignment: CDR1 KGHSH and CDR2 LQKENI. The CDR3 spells CASSRLAGEGNEQFF. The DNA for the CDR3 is TGTGCCAGCTCGCGACTAGCGGGAGAGGGAAATGAGCAGTTCTTC.

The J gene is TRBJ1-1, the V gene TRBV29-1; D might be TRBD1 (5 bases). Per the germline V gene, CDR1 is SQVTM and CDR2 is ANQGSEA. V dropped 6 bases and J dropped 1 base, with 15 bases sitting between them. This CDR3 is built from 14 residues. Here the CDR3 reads CSVGPRDPNTEAFF. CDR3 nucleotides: TGCAGCGTGGGGCCTAGAGATCCGAACACTGAAGCTTTCTTT.

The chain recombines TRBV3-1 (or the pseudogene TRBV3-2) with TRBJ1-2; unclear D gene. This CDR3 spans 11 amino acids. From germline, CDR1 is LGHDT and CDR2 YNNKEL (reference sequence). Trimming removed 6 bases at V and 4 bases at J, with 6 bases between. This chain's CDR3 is CASSLLYGYTF. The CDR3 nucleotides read TGTGCCAGCAGTCTACTCTATGGCTACACCTTC.

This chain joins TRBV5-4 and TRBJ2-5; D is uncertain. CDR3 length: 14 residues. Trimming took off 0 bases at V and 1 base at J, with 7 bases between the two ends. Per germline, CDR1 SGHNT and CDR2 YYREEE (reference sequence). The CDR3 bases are TGTGCCAGCAGCTTGGAACTGTTCCAAGAGACCCAGTACTTC. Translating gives CASSLELFQETQYF. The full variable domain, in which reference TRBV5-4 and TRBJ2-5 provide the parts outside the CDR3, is ETGVTQSPTHLIKTRGQQVTLRCSSQSGHNTVSWYQQALGQGPQFIFQYYREEENGRGNFPPRFSGLQFPNYSSELNVNALELDDSALYLCASSLELFQETQYFGPGTRLLVL.

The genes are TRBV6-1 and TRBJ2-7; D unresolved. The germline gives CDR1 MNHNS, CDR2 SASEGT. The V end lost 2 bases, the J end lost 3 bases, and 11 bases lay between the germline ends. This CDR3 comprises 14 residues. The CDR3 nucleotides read TGTGCCAGCAGTGAAAGGAACAGAAACTACGAGCAGTACTTC. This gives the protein CASSERNRNYEQYF.

The CDR3 sequence is CASSPGYGLSYEQYF. The CDR3 DNA reads TGTGCCAGCAGTCCCGGTTACGGTCTCTCCTACGAGCAGTACTTC. The J gene is TRBJ2-7, the V gene TRBV27; no reliable D call. V dropped 5 bases and J dropped 0 bases, with 14 bases sitting between them. Looked up from germline, CDR1 is MNHEY and CDR2 is SMNVEV (reference sequence). The CDR3 runs 15 residues.

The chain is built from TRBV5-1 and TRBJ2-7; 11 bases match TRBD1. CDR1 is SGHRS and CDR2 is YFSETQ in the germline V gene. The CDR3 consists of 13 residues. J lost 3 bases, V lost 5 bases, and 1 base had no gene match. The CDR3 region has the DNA TGCGCCAGCAGGGGACAGGGGGTCTACGAGCAGTACTTC. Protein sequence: CASRGQGVYEQYF.

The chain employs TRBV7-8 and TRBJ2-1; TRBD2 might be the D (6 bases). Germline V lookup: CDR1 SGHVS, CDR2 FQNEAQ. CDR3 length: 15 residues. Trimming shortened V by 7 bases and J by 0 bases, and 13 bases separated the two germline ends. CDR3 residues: CASTPLATSYNEQFF. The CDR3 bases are TGTGCCAGCACCCCCCTAGCGACCTCCTACAATGAGCAGTTCTTC.

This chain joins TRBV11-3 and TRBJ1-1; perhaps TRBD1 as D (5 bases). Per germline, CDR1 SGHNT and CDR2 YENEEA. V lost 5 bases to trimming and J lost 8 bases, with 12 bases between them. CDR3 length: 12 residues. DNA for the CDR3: TGTGCCAGCAGCGAACGGACATCGGAAGCTTTCTTT. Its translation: CASSERTSEAFF.

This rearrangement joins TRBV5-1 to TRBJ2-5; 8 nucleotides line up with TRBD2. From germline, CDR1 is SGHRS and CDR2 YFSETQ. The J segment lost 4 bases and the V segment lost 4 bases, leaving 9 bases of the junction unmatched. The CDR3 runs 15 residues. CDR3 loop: CASSPGTRDVETQYF. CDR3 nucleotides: TGCGCCAGCAGCCCTGGGACTAGGGATGTAGAGACCCAGTACTTC.

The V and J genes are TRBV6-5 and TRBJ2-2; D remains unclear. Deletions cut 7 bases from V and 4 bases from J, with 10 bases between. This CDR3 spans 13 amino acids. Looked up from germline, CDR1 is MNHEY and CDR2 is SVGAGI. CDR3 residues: CASINSLTGELFF. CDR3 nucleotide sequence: TGTGCCAGCATCAACAGTCTCACCGGGGAGCTGTTTTTT.

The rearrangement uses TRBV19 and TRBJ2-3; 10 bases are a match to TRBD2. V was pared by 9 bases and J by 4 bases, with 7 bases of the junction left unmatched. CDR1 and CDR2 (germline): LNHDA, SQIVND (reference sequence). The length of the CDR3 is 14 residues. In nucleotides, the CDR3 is TGTGCCAGCACCAGCGGGGGGGCTTCAGATACGCAGTATTTT. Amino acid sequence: CASTSGGASDTQYF.

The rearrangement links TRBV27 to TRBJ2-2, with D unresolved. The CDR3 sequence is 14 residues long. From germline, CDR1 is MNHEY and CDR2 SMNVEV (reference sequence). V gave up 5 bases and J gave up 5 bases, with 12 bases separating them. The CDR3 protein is CASSTRGGTGELFF. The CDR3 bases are TGTGCCAGCAGTACTCGTGGCGGTACCGGGGAGCTGTTTTTT.

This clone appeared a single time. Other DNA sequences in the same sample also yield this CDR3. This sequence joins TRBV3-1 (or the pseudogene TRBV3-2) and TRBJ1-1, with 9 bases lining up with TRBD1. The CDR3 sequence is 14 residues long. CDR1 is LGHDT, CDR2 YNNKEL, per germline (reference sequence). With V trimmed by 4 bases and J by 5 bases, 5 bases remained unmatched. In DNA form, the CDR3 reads TGTGCCAGCAGCCTAGGACAGGGGAGGACTGAAGCTTTCTTT. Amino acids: CASSLGQGRTEAFF.

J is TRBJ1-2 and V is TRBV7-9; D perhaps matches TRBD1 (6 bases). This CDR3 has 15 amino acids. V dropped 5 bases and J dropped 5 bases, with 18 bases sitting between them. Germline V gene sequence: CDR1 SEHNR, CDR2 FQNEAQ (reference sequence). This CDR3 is CASSPSLGAAYGYTF. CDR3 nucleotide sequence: TGTGCCAGCAGCCCCTCGCTGGGGGCAGCATATGGCTACACCTTC.

The CDR3 bases are TGTGCCAGCAGTACCACAGGGGGCGCAGGGGCCAACGTCCTGACTTTC. It encodes CASSTTGGAGANVLTF. This chain links TRBV28 with TRBJ2-6; 9 bases match TRBD1. There are 16 residues in the CDR3. Germline V lookup: CDR1 MDHEN, CDR2 SYDVKM. V dropped 5 bases and J dropped 4; count of bases not matched to a gene: 6.